The TCR beta chain under discussion was sequenced for a study of TIL therapy for anti-PD-1-resistant metastatic lung cancer. The CDR3 spans 17 residues. Germline CDR1 and CDR2: SGHAT and FQNNGV. Deletions cut 4 bases from V and 1 base from J, with 19 bases between. This was the immunoSEQ v3 assay. The protocol was immunoSEQ multiplex PCR, while the TCRdb copy is restricted to in-frame clones and leaves out a portion. The data contain some 37,000 clones, 70% to 75% of them singletons. This clone was seen more than once but under ten times. Time point denoted: pre-treatment sample, taken before nivolumab and TIL therapy.

The chain carries TRBV11-2 and TRBJ1-2, with TRBD1 as a possible D gene (6 bases). The receptor was derived from a person aged 25 to 85 with non-small cell lung cancer. The material was blood, obtained at baseline. In nucleotides, the CDR3 is TGTGCCAGCAGCTCATACAGGGTCCCAGCTATTAACTATGGCTACACCTTC. Translated, it gives CASSSYRVPAINYGYTF.